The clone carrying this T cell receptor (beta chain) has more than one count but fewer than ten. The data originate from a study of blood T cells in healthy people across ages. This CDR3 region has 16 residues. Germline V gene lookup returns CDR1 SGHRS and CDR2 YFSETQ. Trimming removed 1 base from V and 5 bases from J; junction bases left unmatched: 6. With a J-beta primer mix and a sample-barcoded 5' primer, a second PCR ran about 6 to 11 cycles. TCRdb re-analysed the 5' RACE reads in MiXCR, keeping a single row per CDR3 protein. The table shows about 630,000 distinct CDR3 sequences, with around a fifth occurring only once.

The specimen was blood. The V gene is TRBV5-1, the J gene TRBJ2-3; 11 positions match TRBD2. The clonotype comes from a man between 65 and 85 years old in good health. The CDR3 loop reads CASSLTSGSGQDTQYF. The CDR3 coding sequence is TGCGCCAGCAGCTTGACTAGCGGGAGTGGTCAAGATACGCAGTATTTT. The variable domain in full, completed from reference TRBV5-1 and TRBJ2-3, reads KAGVTQTPRYLIKTRGQQVTLSCSPISGHRSVSWYQQTPGQGLQFLFEYFSETQRNKGNFPGRFSGRQFSNSRSEMNVSTLELGDSALYLCASSLTSGSGQDTQYFGPGTRLTVL.